These 25 T cell receptor beta chains came from one sample sequenced in a study of response to subunit inactivated influenza vaccine. TCRdb analysed the RT-PCR reads with MiXCR anew, one entry per CDR3 protein. The sample shows about 180,000 distinct CDR3 sequences, around a tenth of them seen only once. Sequencing was performed on non-naive T cells sorted from PBMCs, taken on the day of vaccination. The origin of the receptors is a man in his forties or fifties who received an inactivated influenza vaccine.

The chain joins TRBV30 to TRBJ1-2; D call uncertain. The CDR3 runs 12 residues. Germline CDR1 GTSNPN, CDR2 SVGIG (reference sequence). V was clipped by 5 bases and J by 2 bases, with 9 bases between them. The CDR3 sequence: CAWGGANYGYTF. The DNA of the CDR3 is TGTGCCTGGGGCGGAGCAAACTATGGCTACACCTTC. Full variable domain (rest looked up from reference TRBV30 and TRBJ1-2): SQTIHQWPATLVQPVGSPLSLECTVEGTSNPNLYWYRQAAGRGLQLLFYSVGIGQISSEVPQNLSASRPQDRQFILSSKKLLLSDSGFYLCAWGGANYGYTFGSGTRLTVV.

This clonotype has a count of ten or more. The rearrangement links TRBV7-9 to TRBJ2-7; 15 bases are a match to TRBD2. Looked up from germline, CDR1 is SEHNR and CDR2 is FQNEAQ (reference sequence). The CDR3 loop spans 15 amino acids. V dropped 3 bases and J dropped 5; count of bases not matched to a gene: 2. The CDR3 region has the DNA TGTGCCAGCAGCTTGGGGACTAGCGGGAGGCACGAGCAGTACTTC. Residues: CASSLGTSGRHEQYF. Filled out from reference TRBV7-9 and TRBJ2-7, the complete variable domain reads DTGVSQNPRHKITKRGQNVTFRCDPISEHNRLYWYRQTLGQGPEFLTYFQNEAQLEKSRLLSDRFSAERPKGSFSTLEIQRTEQGDSAMYLCASSLGTSGRHEQYFGPGTRLTVT.

This clonotype has at least ten counts. The J gene is TRBJ2-3, the V gene TRBV20-1, with 9 bases that match TRBD2. This CDR3 contains 14 residues. Germline lookup yields CDR1 DFQATT and CDR2 SNEGSKA (reference sequence). Trimming at V came to 8 bases and at J to 5 bases, leaving 11 bases not matched to a gene. In nucleotides, the CDR3 is TGCAGTACCCCGCCGGGACTAGCCGGAGATACGCAGTATTTT. Translating it yields CSTPPGLAGDTQYF.

In its sample, this clonotype was seen a few times. The gene calls are TRBV19 and TRBJ2-1; 9 bases line up with TRBD2. CDR1 and CDR2 (germline): LNHDA, SQIVND (reference sequence). This CDR3 is built from 15 residues. V dropped 8 bases and J dropped 1; count of bases not matched to a gene: 6. CDR3 sequence: CASGKAGGSYNEQFF. In nucleotides, the CDR3 is TGTGCCAGTGGGAAGGCGGGAGGGTCCTACAATGAGCAGTTCTTC.

This clonotype appeared a few times. This chain links TRBV5-1 with TRBJ2-7; TRBD1 agrees at 9 bases. CDR1 is SGHRS, CDR2 YFSETQ, per germline. Trimming took 0 bases from V and 6 from J; bases not matched to a gene: 7. The CDR3 is made up of 15 amino acids. CDR3 DNA: TGCGCCAGCAGCTTGGCCGACAGGGGGGCCTCCGAGCAGTACTTC. Its protein is CASSLADRGASEQYF.

This clonotype has more than one count but fewer than ten. The chain employs TRBV6-1 and TRBJ2-2; 7 bases match TRBD2. CDR1 and CDR2 (germline): MNHNS, SASEGT. The CDR3 spans 14 residues. The J segment lost 3 bases and the V segment lost 5 bases, leaving 3 bases of the junction unmatched. CDR3 sequence reads: CASSPGRDTGELFF. The CDR3 nucleotides read TGTGCCAGCAGTCCAGGGAGGGACACCGGGGAGCTGTTTTTT.

The rearrangement links TRBV6-1 to TRBJ2-7; 8 bases are shared with TRBD1. The CDR3 extends over 15 amino acids. Per germline, CDR1 MNHNS and CDR2 SASEGT. The junction had 7 bases not matched to a gene; V was cut back by 6 bases and J by 0 bases. CDR3 loop: CASRELGQVSYEQYF. CDR3 coding DNA: TGTGCCAGCAGGGAACTGGGACAGGTCTCCTACGAGCAGTACTTC.

This clonotype showed up just a few times. The chain is built from TRBV20-1 and TRBJ2-5; D gene uncertain. With 0 bases removed from V and 0 bases from J, the gap between germline ends came to 11 bases. This CDR3 has 15 amino acids. Germline V gives CDR1 DFQATT, CDR2 SNEGSKA (reference sequence). CDR3 amino acids: CSARDRIWYQETQYF. Written as DNA, the CDR3 is TGCAGTGCTAGAGATAGGATCTGGTACCAAGAGACCCAGTACTTC.

This clonotype was counted at least ten times. The rearrangement uses TRBV3-1 and TRBJ2-1; D is ambiguous. Trimming removed 0 bases from V and 9 bases from J, with 9 bases in between. Germline CDR1 is LGHDT and CDR2 is YNNKEL (reference sequence). The CDR3 runs 13 residues. CDR3: CASSQDGSGEQFF. CDR3 sequence (DNA): TGTGCCAGCAGCCAAGACGGGTCTGGTGAGCAGTTCTTC.

In its sample, this clonotype was seen a few times. V is TRBV27 and J is TRBJ2-7, with 7 bases fitting TRBD1. There are 17 residues in the CDR3. Trimming at V came to 5 bases and at J to 0 bases, leaving 13 bases not matched to a gene. Germline-derived CDR1 and CDR2 are MNHEY and SMNVEV (reference sequence). The CDR3 reads CASSPILPTGDSYEQYF. The CDR3 DNA reads TGTGCCAGCAGTCCCATCCTGCCCACAGGGGACTCCTACGAGCAGTACTTC.

This clonotype was counted at least ten times. The chain combines TRBV7-2 with TRBJ2-3; D is unclear. Per the germline V gene, CDR1 is SGHTA and CDR2 is FQGNSA. The V end lost 2 bases, the J end lost 4 bases, and 7 bases lay between the germline ends. The CDR3 is 13 amino acids. CDR3 sequence (DNA): TGTGCCAGCAGCTTATTTGCTGCAGATACGCAGTATTTT. Amino acid sequence: CASSLFAADTQYF. Combining the CDR3 with reference TRBV7-2 and TRBJ2-3 gives the whole variable domain GAGVSQSPSNKVTEKGKDVELRCDPISGHTALYWYRQSLGQGLEFLIYFQGNSAPDKSGLPSDRFSAERTGGSVSTLTIQRTQQEDSAVYLCASSLFAADTQYFGPGTRLTVL.

The table lists this clonotype with a few counts. The chain couples TRBV27 to TRBJ2-1; 8 bases map to TRBD2. This CDR3 has 16 amino acids. With 5 bases clipped from V and 5 bases from J, the junction kept 11 bases outside the gene matches. CDR1 MNHEY and CDR2 SMNVEV come from the germline V gene (reference sequence). The CDR3 protein is CASSILGTRGDNEQFF. CDR3 DNA sequence: TGTGCCAGCAGTATCCTCGGGACTAGGGGGGACAATGAGCAGTTCTTC.

J is TRBJ2-6 and V is TRBV6-5; TRBD1 matches at 8 bases. CDR1 and CDR2 (germline): MNHEY, SVGAGI. This CDR3 comprises 16 residues. V was clipped by 6 bases and J by 2 bases; unmatched bases: 6. The CDR3 protein is CASRLDRGTGANVLTF. The CDR3 nucleotides read TGTGCCAGCAGACTCGACAGGGGTACTGGGGCCAACGTCCTGACTTTC.

This chain uses TRBV27 with TRBJ1-5; D uncertain. CDR1 and CDR2 from the germline V gene are MNHEY and SMNVEV (reference sequence). CDR3 length: 15 amino acids. V lost 3 bases to trimming and J lost 0 bases, with 9 bases between them. CDR3 sequence reads: CASSLSPHSNQPQHF. CDR3 nucleotide sequence: TGTGCCAGCAGTTTGAGCCCTCATAGCAATCAGCCCCAGCATTTT.

This clonotype was picked up a small number of times. The V call is TRBV4-2, the J call TRBJ2-1, with 9 bases aligning to TRBD2. The CDR3 consists of 14 residues. Trimming cost V 3 bases and J 12 bases; bases outside gene matches: 9. CDR1 and CDR2 (germline): LGHNA, YNFKEQ. DNA for the CDR3: TGTGCCAGCAGCCAGGACGAGAGGGGACTAGCGCAGTTCTTC. Protein sequence: CASSQDERGLAQFF.

In its sample, this clonotype was seen a few times. V usage is TRBV10-3 and J usage is TRBJ2-2; the match to TRBD2 covers 7 bases. Looked up from germline, CDR1 is ENHRY and CDR2 is SYGVKD. The trim removed 3 bases at V and 2 bases at J, leaving 3 bases unmatched. The CDR3 loop spans 15 amino acids. The chain's CDR3 is CAISDQRGNTGELFF. The DNA of the CDR3 is TGTGCCATCAGTGACCAGCGGGGAAACACCGGGGAGCTGTTTTTT.

At least ten counts were recorded for this clonotype. This rearrangement joins TRBV12-3 or TRBV12-4 to TRBJ1-1; the match to TRBD1 covers 7 bases. The ends lost 5 bases at V and 0 bases at J; junction bases unmatched: 12. The CDR3 consists of 17 residues. The DNA for the CDR3 is TGTGCCAGCAGTGGTCCCTATTGGACAGGCATGAACACTGAAGCTTTCTTT. Translation gives CASSGPYWTGMNTEAFF.

This clonotype was picked up many times. CDR3 nucleotides: TGCAGTGCCCATGGCCGGGACACAGAAAGTTCTAATCAGCCCCAGCATTTT. Encoded protein: CSAHGRDTESSNQPQHF. The rearrangement links TRBV20-1 to TRBJ1-5; tentatively, D is TRBD1 (6 bases). From germline, CDR1 is DFQATT and CDR2 SNEGSKA (reference sequence). V dropped 6 bases and J dropped 4 bases, with 25 bases sitting between them. There are 17 residues in the CDR3.

This clonotype was counted many times. V usage is TRBV20-1 and J usage is TRBJ1-6; TRBD1 aligns across 7 bases. This CDR3 is built from 17 residues. V trimming: 1 base; J trimming: 10 bases; junction bases outside the gene matches: 16. Germline CDR1 reads DFQATT; CDR2 reads SNEGSKA (reference sequence). This CDR3 is CSARANPLTGISSPLHF. The CDR3 DNA sequence: TGCAGTGCTAGAGCGAATCCTTTGACAGGGATAAGCTCACCCCTCCACTTT.

This clonotype was counted a few times. The CDR3 region is CSVEGREGYEQYF. The CDR3 DNA follows: TGCAGCGTTGAAGGCAGGGAAGGGTACGAGCAGTACTTC. This chain uses TRBV29-1 with TRBJ2-7, with D tentatively TRBD1 (5 bases). Germline-derived CDR1 and CDR2 are SQVTM and ANQGSEA. Between the trimmed V and J ends, which lost 1 base and 4 bases, there was a span of 11 bases. This CDR3 is 13 amino acids long.

This clonotype was counted ten times or more. V is TRBV3-1 and J is TRBJ2-7; 10 bases match TRBD2. Germline CDR1 is LGHDT and CDR2 is YNNKEL (reference sequence). V trimming: 4 bases; J trimming: 2 bases; junction bases outside the gene matches: 2. The CDR3 sequence is 14 residues long. The chain's CDR3 is CASSRAGGPYEQYF. The CDR3, as DNA: TGTGCCAGCAGCCGAGCGGGAGGGCCCTACGAGCAGTACTTC.

V is TRBV5-6 and J is TRBJ1-3, with D possibly matching TRBD1 (5 bases). Germline CDR1 and CDR2: SGHDT and YYEEEE. V dropped 2 bases and J dropped 2 bases, with 11 bases sitting between them. The CDR3 totals 15 residues. The CDR3 region has the DNA TGTGCCAGCAGCTTCTCAGGGATCACTGGAAACACCATATATTTT. Protein: CASSFSGITGNTIYF.

By sample fraction, this clonotype is medium-sized. J is TRBJ2-5 and V is TRBV6-5, with 7 bases matching TRBD2. Germline CDR1 MNHEY, CDR2 SVGAGI. This CDR3 has 16 residues. The V gene end was trimmed by 4 bases and the J gene end by 4 bases; junction bases not matched to a gene: 12. The CDR3 loop reads CASSSSLPGLSETQYF. In DNA, the CDR3 is TGTGCCAGCAGTTCCAGCTTACCGGGACTATCAGAGACCCAGTACTTC.

On this clonotype: With a much larger clone just one base away, this may be a read error. V gene TRBV6-5 combines with J gene TRBJ1-5; D is perhaps TRBD1 (6 bases). The assigned J gene may be wrong: the sequence end matches TRBJ2-3 better. CDR1 is MNHEY, CDR2 SVGAGI, per germline. The CDR3 is 13 residues long. The CDR3 is CASSFSYGQPQYF. In DNA, the CDR3 is TGTGCCAGCAGTTTTTCCTACGGACAGCCCCAGTATTTT.

This clonotype has more than one count but fewer than ten. This chain links TRBV6-2 or TRBV6-3 with TRBJ2-7; no firm D call. The V and J ends lost 5 bases and 5 bases respectively, with 13 bases between them. The CDR3 length is 13 residues. The germline V gene has CDR1 MNHEY and CDR2 SVGEGT. In DNA, the CDR3 is TGTGCCAGCAGTCTACGATCCCGGGACGAGCAGTACTTC. The encoded protein is CASSLRSRDEQYF.